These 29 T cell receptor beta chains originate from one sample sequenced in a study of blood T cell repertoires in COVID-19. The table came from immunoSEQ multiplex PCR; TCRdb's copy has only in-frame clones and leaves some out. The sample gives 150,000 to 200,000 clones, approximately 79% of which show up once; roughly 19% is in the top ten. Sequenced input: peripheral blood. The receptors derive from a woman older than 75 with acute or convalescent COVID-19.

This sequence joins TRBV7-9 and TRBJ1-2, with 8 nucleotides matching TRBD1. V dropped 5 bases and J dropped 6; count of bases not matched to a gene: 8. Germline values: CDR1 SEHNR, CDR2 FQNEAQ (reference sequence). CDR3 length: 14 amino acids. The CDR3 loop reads CASSTRTDRDGYTF. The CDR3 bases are TGTGCCAGCAGCACCCGAACGGACAGGGATGGCTACACCTTC.

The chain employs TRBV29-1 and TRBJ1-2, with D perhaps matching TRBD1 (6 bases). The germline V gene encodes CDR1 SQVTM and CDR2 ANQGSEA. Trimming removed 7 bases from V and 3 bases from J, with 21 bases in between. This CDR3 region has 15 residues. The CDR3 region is CSAPMFGGPHYGYTF. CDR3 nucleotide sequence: TGCAGCGCCCCTATGTTCGGGGGGCCGCACTATGGCTACACCTTC.

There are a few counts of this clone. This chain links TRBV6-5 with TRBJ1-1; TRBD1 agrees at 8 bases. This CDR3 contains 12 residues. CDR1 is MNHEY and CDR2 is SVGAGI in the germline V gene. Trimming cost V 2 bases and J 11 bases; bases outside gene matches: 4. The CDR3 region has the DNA TGTGCCAGCAGTTACGGGACAGGCGGGGCTTTCTTT. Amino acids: CASSYGTGGAFF.

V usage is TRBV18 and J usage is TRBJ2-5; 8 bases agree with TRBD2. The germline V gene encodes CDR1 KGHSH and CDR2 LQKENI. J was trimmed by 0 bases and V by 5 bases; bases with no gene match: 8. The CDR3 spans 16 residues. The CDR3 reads CASSKERGPYQETQYF. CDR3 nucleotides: TGTGCCAGCTCAAAGGAGCGGGGGCCCTACCAAGAGACCCAGTACTTC. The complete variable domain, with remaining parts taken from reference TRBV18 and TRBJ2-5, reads NAGVMQNPRHLVRRRGQEARLRCSPMKGHSHVYWYRQLPEEGLKFMVYLQKENIIDESGMPKERFSAEFPKEGPSILRIQQVVRGDSAAYFCASSKERGPYQETQYFGPGTRLLVL.

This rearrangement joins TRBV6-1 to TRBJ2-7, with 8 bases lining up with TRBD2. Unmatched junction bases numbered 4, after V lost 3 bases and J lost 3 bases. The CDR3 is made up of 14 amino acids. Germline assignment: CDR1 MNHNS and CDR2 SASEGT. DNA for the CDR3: TGTGCCAGCAGTGACGCGGGGGGATTCTACGAGCAGTACTTC. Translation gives CASSDAGGFYEQYF.

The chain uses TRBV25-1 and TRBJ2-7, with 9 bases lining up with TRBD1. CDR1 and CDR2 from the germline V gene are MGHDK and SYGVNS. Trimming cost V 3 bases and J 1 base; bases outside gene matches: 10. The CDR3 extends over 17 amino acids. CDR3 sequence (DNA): TGTGCCAGCAGTGATTTCCCTGGGACAGGGAAATCCTACGAGCAGTACTTC. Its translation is CASSDFPGTGKSYEQYF.

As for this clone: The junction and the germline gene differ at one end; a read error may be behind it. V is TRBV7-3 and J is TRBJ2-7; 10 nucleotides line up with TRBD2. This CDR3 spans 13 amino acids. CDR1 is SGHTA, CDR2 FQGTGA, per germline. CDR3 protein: CASSFGTSEPMVF. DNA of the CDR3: TGTGCCAGCAGCTTCGGGACTAGCGAGCCCATGGTCTTC. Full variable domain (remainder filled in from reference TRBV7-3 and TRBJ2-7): GAGVSQTPSNKVTEKGKYVELRCDPISGHTALYWYRQSLGQGPEFLIYFQGTGAADDSGLPNDRFFAVRPEGSVSTLKIQRTERGDSAVYLCASSFGTSEPMVFGPGTRLTVT.

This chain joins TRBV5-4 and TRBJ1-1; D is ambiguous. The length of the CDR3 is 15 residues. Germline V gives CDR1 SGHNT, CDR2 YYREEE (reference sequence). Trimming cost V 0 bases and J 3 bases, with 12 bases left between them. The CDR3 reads CASSLGLGGDTEAFF. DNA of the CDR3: TGTGCCAGCAGCTTGGGGTTAGGCGGGGACACTGAAGCTTTCTTT.

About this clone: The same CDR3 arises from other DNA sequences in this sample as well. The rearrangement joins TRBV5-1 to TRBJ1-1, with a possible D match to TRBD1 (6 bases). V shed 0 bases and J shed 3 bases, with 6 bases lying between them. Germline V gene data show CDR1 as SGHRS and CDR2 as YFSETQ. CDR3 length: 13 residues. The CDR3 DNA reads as TGCGCCAGCAGCTTGGACAGGGACACTGAAGCTTTCTTT. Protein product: CASSLDRDTEAFF.

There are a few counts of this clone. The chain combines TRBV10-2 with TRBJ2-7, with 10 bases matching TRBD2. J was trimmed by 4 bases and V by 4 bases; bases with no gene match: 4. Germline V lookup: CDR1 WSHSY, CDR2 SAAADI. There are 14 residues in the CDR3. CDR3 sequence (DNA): TGCGCCAGCAGTGGGCTAGCGGGAGTTTACGAGCAGTACTTC. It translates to CASSGLAGVYEQYF.

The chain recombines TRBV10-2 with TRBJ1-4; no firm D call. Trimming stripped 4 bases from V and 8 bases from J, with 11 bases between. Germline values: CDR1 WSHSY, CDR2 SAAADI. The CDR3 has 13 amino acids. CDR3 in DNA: TGCGCCAGCAGTGGGCAGAGAGGAGAAAAACTGTTTTTT. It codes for CASSGQRGEKLFF.

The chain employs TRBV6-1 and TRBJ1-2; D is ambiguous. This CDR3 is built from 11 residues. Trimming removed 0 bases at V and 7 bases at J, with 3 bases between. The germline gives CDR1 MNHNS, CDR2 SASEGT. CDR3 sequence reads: CASSEARGYTF. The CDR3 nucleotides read TGTGCCAGCAGTGAAGCGCGTGGCTACACCTTC.

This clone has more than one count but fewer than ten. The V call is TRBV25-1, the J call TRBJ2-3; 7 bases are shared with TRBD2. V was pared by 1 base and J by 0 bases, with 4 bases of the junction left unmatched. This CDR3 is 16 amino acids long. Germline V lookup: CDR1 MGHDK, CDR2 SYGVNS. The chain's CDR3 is CASSEFLAASTDTQYF. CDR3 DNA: TGTGCCAGCAGTGAATTCCTAGCGGCTAGCACAGATACGCAGTATTTT.

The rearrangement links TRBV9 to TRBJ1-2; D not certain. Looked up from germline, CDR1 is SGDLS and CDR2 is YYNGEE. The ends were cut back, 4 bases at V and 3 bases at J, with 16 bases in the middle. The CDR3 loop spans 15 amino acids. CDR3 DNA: TGTGCCAGCAGCAGGGAATGGGGAGGTGACTATGGCTACACCTTC. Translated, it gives CASSREWGGDYGYTF.

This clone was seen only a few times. The CDR3 region has the DNA TGCAGCGTTGTGATTAGCGGTGAGACCCAGTACTTC. This gives the protein CSVVISGETQYF. The V call is TRBV29-1, the J call TRBJ2-5; TRBD2 might be the D (6 bases). Trimming removed 4 bases from V and 5 bases from J, with 11 bases in between. This CDR3 spans 12 amino acids. Germline loops: CDR1 SQVTM, CDR2 ANQGSEA.

DNA of the CDR3: TGTGCCAGCAGGGCCAGGGGGAGTAGGTCCTACGAGCAGTACTTC. It codes for CASRARGSRSYEQYF. This sequence joins TRBV28 and TRBJ2-7; 7 bases fit TRBD1. CDR1 is MDHEN and CDR2 is SYDVKM in the germline V gene. The CDR3 runs to 15 residues. Unmatched junction bases numbered 9, after V lost 6 bases and J lost 1 base.

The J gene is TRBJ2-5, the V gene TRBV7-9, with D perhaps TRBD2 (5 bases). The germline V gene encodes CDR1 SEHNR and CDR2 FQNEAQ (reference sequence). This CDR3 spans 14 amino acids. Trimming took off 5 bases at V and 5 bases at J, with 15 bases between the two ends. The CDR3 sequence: CASSNFRGPETQYF. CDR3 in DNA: TGTGCCAGCAGCAACTTCCGGGGTCCCGAGACCCAGTACTTC.

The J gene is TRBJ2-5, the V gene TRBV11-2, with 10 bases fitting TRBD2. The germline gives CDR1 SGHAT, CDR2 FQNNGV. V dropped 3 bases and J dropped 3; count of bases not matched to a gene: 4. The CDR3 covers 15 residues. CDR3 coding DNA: TGTGCCAGCAGCTTCGCTAGCGGGAGTAAAGAGACCCAGTACTTC. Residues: CASSFASGSKETQYF.

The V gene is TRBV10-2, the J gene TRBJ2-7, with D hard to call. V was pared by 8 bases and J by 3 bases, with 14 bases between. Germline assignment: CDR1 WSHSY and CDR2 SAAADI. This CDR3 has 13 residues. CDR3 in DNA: TGCGCCAGCTTAGGAGCGAGGAACTACGAGCAGTACTTC. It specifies CASLGARNYEQYF.

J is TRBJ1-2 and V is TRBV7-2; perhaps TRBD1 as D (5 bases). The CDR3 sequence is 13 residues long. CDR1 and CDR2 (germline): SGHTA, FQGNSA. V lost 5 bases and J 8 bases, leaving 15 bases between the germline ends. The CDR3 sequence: CASSTQQVGGYTF. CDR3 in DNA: TGTGCCAGCAGCACACAACAGGTGGGGGGCTACACCTTC.

CDR3: CASGSPQGGTTKNIQYF. The CDR3 DNA follows: TGTGCTAGTGGTTCTCCACAGGGGGGCACGACCAAAAACATTCAGTACTTC. J is TRBJ2-4 and V is TRBV12-5, with 8 bases aligning to TRBD1. The trim removed 4 bases at V and 2 bases at J, leaving 10 bases unmatched. Germline V CDR1 and CDR2: LGHNT, FRNRAP. This CDR3 region has 17 residues.

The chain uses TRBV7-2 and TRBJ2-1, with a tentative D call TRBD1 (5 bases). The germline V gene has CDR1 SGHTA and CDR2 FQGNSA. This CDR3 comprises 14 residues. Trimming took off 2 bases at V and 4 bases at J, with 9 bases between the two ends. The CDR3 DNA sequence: TGTGCCAGCAGCTTAATGGGGCTATACAATGAGCAGTTCTTC. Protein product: CASSLMGLYNEQFF.

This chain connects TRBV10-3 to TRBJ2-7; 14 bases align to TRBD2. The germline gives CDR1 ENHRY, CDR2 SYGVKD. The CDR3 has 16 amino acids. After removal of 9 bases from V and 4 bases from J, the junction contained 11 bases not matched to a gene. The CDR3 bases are TGTGCCATTGGGGGGACTAGCGGGAGTGATACGTACGAGCAGTACTTC. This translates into CAIGGTSGSDTYEQYF.

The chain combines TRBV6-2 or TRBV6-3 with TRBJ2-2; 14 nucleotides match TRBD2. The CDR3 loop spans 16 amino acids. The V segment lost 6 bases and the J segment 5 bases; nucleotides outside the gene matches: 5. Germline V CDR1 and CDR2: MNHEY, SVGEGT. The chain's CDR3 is CASSRLAGGTTGELFF. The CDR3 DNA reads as TGTGCCAGCAGCAGACTAGCGGGGGGGACTACCGGGGAGCTGTTTTTT.

DNA of the CDR3: TGTGCCAGCAGCACGGACAGGGGGCGGTACGAGCAGTACTTC. This translates into CASSTDRGRYEQYF. The V and J genes are TRBV5-5 and TRBJ2-7; 11 nucleotides match TRBD1. The trim removed 4 bases at V and 4 bases at J, leaving 4 bases unmatched. Germline CDR1 is SGHKS and CDR2 is YYEKEE (reference sequence). The CDR3 totals 14 residues.

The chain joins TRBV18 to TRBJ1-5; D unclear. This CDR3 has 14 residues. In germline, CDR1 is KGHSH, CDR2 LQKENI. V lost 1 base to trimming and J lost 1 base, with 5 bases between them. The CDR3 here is CASSPRESNQPQHF. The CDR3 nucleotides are TGTGCCAGCTCACCACGGGAGAGCAATCAGCCCCAGCATTTT.

The chain's CDR3 is CASSPSSAKNIQYF. CDR3 nucleotide sequence: TGCGCCAGCAGCCCTTCCTCAGCCAAAAACATTCAGTACTTC. The chain joins TRBV5-1 to TRBJ2-4; D unclear. V was clipped by 4 bases and J by 0 bases, with 8 bases between them. The germline V gene has CDR1 SGHRS and CDR2 YFSETQ. The CDR3 loop spans 14 amino acids. Based on the CDR3 plus reference TRBV5-1 and TRBJ2-4, the full variable domain is KAGVTQTPRYLIKTRGQQVTLSCSPISGHRSVSWYQQTPGQGLQFLFEYFSETQRNKGNFPGRFSGRQFSNSRSEMNVSTLELGDSALYLCASSPSSAKNIQYFGAGTRLSVL.

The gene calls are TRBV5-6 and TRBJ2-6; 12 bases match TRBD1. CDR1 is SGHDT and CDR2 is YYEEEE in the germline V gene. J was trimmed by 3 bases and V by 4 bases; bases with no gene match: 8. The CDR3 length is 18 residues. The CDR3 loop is CASSLGGTGGYGANVLTF. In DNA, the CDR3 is TGTGCCAGCAGCCTGGGTGGGACAGGGGGCTATGGGGCCAACGTCCTGACTTTC.

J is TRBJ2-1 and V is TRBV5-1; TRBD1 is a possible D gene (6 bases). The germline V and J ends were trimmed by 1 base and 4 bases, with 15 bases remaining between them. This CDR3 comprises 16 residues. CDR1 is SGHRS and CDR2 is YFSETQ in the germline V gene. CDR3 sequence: CASSLSVGARYNEQFF. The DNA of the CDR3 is TGCGCCAGCAGCTTGAGCGTGGGGGCGCGGTACAATGAGCAGTTCTTC.